These 5 T cell receptor beta chains came from one sample sequenced in a study of response to subunit inactivated influenza vaccine. TCRdb itself ran the RT-PCR reads through MiXCR, one entry per CDR3 protein. The profile shows about 800,000 distinct CDR3 sequences, approximately 22% of them singletons. Sequencing was performed on PBMCs from blood, taken roughly 5 days after vaccination. All receptors derive from a man aged 50-60 years who received an inactivated influenza vaccine.

The chain couples TRBV20-1 to TRBJ2-5, with D perhaps TRBD2 (5 bases). This CDR3 has 12 residues. CDR1 is DFQATT and CDR2 is SNEGSKA in the germline V gene (reference sequence). The CDR3: CTPGVEKETQYF. The CDR3 bases are TGCACTCCCGGGGTAGAAAAAGAGACCCAGTACTTC.

This clonotype was counted ten times or more. The chain is built from TRBV10-2 and TRBJ2-3; D unresolved. The germline V gene encodes CDR1 WSHSY and CDR2 SAAADI. The germline V and J ends were trimmed by 3 bases and 4 bases, with 11 bases remaining between them. The CDR3 spans 14 residues. CDR3 bases: TGCGCCAGCAGTGACGGTCTAACCCCAGATACGCAGTATTTT. Translated: CASSDGLTPDTQYF.

J is TRBJ1-1 and V is TRBV7-2, with no clear D. Germline assignment: CDR1 SGHTA and CDR2 FQGNSA. The CDR3 extends over 15 amino acids. Trimming took 8 bases from V and 1 from J, leaving 17 bases between them. CDR3 nucleotides: TGTGCCAGCCGCCGAGGTCTAACCCAGAACACTGAAGCTTTCTTT. Protein product: CASRRGLTQNTEAFF. The whole variable domain, remainder taken from reference TRBV7-2 and TRBJ1-1, is GAGVSQSPSNKVTEKGKDVELRCDPISGHTALYWYRQSLGQGLEFLIYFQGNSAPDKSGLPSDRFSAERTGGSVSTLTIQRTQQEDSAVYLCASRRGLTQNTEAFFGQGTRLTVV.

The genes are TRBV10-3 and TRBJ2-3; 9 bases map to TRBD1. The length of the CDR3 is 18 residues. Germline V gene lookup returns CDR1 ENHRY and CDR2 SYGVKD. The V gene end was trimmed by 0 bases and the J gene end by 6 bases; junction bases not matched to a gene: 13. CDR3 DNA: TGTGCCATCAGTGAGTCAGCGGGGACAGGGATCCATCCTGATACGCAGTATTTT. The encoded protein is CAISESAGTGIHPDTQYF.

This clonotype has just a few counts. The V and J genes are TRBV29-1 and TRBJ2-7; D gene ambiguous. The V gene's germline CDR1 is SQVTM and CDR2 ANQGSEA. This CDR3 is 11 amino acids long. Trimming cost V 7 bases and J 5 bases, with 12 bases left between them. CDR3 in DNA: TGCAGCGCTCGAATTGCCCACGAGCAGTACTTC. It encodes CSARIAHEQYF.